This TCR beta chain was sequenced for a study of shared clonotypes between healthy human individuals. Comment on this clone: Antigen unknown. In the same sample, other DNA sequences code for this CDR3.

The study's findings and limits: Generation probability values for non-shared clonotypes were lower than those for clonotypes shared by all four donors. Researchers sampled blood only, noting tissue repertoires likely differ.

Every subset had its genomic DNA shared out evenly among several immunoSEQ plates. Here immunoSEQ multiplex PCR was the method, and the copy in TCRdb shows in-frame clones only, minus some. The repertoire has 1,400,000 or so clones, about 98.5% of them found once; the top ten carry over 0.3%. The CDR3 consists of 12 residues. CDR1 is SGHDN and CDR2 is FVKESK in the germline V gene. V lost 5 bases and J lost 0, with 5 bases in between. J is TRBJ2-7 and V is TRBV14; no firm D call. Sequenced: naive CD4+ T cells sorted from blood. Subset here: CD45RA+ positively selected. The TCR was taken from a man younger than 40 in good health. In nucleotides, the CDR3 is TGTGCCAGCAGCGGTGACTCCTACGAGCAGTACTTC. Residues: CASSGDSYEQYF.